This TCR beta chain originates from a study of blood T cells in healthy people across ages. The CDR3 is 15 amino acids. V gave up 3 bases and J gave up 6 bases; unmatched junction bases: 6. The use of a sample-barcoded 5' primer and a J-beta primer mix characterized a second PCR of roughly 7 to 12 cycles. TCRdb redid the calling of the 5' RACE reads with MiXCR, one entry per CDR3 protein. The sample includes about 1 million distinct CDR3 sequences, around 25% of them seen just once. As regards this clonotype: Its matching antigen is unknown.

The study's findings and limits: Comparison with aged donors showed that long-lived donors had more naive CD4+ cells and higher diversity.

The data were also submitted as part of a second study, on T cells of mothers and their children. That source adds: Per child, roughly 3 million TCR beta CDR3 reads were obtained, against over 9 million per mother.

The chain couples TRBV12-3 or TRBV12-4 to TRBJ2-2; 8 nucleotides line up with TRBD2. The receptor comes from a girl aged 2 to 10 in good health. The sequencing sample was made of blood. The CDR3 sequence is CASSFVGRAPGELFF. The CDR3 region has the DNA TGTGCCAGCAGTTTTGTCGGGAGGGCCCCCGGGGAGCTGTTTTTT.